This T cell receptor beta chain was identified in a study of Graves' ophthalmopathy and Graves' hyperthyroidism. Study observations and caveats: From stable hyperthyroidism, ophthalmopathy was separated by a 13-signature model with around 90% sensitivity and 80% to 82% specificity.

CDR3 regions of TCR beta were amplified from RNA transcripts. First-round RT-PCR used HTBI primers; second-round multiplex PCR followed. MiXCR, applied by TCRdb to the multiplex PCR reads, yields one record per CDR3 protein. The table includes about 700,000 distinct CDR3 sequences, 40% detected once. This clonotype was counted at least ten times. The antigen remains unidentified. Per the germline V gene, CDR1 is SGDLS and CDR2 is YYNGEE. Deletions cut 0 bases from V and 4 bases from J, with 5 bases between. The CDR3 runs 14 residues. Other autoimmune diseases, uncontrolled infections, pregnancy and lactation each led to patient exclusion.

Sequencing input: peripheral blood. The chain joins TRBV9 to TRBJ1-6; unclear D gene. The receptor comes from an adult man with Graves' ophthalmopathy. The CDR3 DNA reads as TGTGCCAGCAGCGTAGTGGGTTATAATTCACCCCTCCACTTT. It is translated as CASSVVGYNSPLHF.